Shown below are 27 T cell receptor beta chains from a single sample sequenced in a study of human T cells and chemical hapten exposure (dated by TCRdb to 2020 to 2022). The library was made by RACE. TCRdb lists the instrument as NextSeq 500. TCRdb trimmed public reads at Q25 via fastp, called clones via MiXCR and kept in-frame beta chains. Under each unique CDR3 protein, matching rows form one entry showing the most common genes and DNA. This sample lists around 130,000 distinct CDR3 sequences; around 8.2% were detected once. In total, the top ten clones hold about 2% of the sample. Read against the paper, the sample's time point label means: healthy volunteer bleed at 2 weeks. Unfractionated whole blood was collected in Tempus Blood RNA tubes, and total RNA was extracted from that blood. Source material: whole blood. All receptors come from a male donor in good health. Some clones in this sample may be carry-over from other donors' samples.

There are a few counts of this clonotype. This chain connects TRBV20-1 to TRBJ1-2; the D gene is possibly TRBD1 (6 bases). The CDR3 sequence is 13 residues long. Between the trimmed V and J ends, which lost 6 bases and 4 bases, there was a span of 15 bases. Germline CDR1 is DFQATT and CDR2 is SNEGSKA (reference sequence). This chain's CDR3 is CSASWGQGYGYTF. The CDR3 DNA reads TGCAGTGCATCCTGGGGGCAGGGCTATGGCTACACCTTC.

This clonotype was seen repeatedly, ten times or more. The gene calls are TRBV4-1 and TRBJ2-1; D might be TRBD1 or TRBD2, each matching 5 bases. Between the trimmed V and J ends, which lost 6 bases and 6 bases, there was a span of 15 bases. The CDR3 runs to 14 residues. The germline gives CDR1 MGHRA, CDR2 YSYEKL. The CDR3 sequence: CASSLRDRFNEQFF. In nucleotides, the CDR3 is TGCGCCAGCAGTCTCCGGGACCGATTCAATGAGCAGTTCTTC.

This clonotype has ten or more counts. This rearrangement joins TRBV6-5 to TRBJ1-6; 7 bases match TRBD1. With 10 bases clipped from V and 14 bases from J, the junction kept 8 bases outside the gene matches. The CDR3 sequence is 11 residues long. CDR1 MNHEY and CDR2 SVGAGI come from the germline V gene. The CDR3 loop is CATSTGATLHF. The CDR3 coding sequence is TGTGCCACCTCCACAGGGGCCACCCTCCACTTT.

This clonotype was recorded many times. The V gene is TRBV29-1, the J gene TRBJ1-2, with D unresolved. Trimming took 2 bases from V and 3 from J, leaving 10 bases between them. Germline-derived CDR1 and CDR2 are SQVTM and ANQGSEA. CDR3 size: 13 residues. The CDR3 DNA reads as TGCAGCGTTGAAACGACGGATCACTATGGCTACACCTTC. Amino acids: CSVETTDHYGYTF.

This clonotype was seen repeatedly, ten times or more. The chain has TRBV6-5 and TRBJ1-3; D is uncertain. The CDR3 has 17 residues. Germline CDR1 and CDR2: MNHEY and SVGAGI. The V end was cut by 5 bases, the J end by 0 bases, with 17 bases between. This CDR3 reads CASSRRARRFSGNTIYF. The CDR3 nucleotides are TGTGCCAGCAGTCGCCGGGCCCGACGTTTCTCTGGAAACACCATATATTTT.

The sample holds many counts of this clonotype. The chain couples TRBV9 to TRBJ2-3; 8 nucleotides align to TRBD1. The CDR3 is 15 amino acids. In germline, CDR1 is SGDLS, CDR2 YYNGEE. With 3 bases clipped from V and 0 bases from J, the junction kept 3 bases outside the gene matches. CDR3 loop: CASSAGTGSTDTQYF. CDR3 nucleotide sequence: TGTGCCAGCAGCGCGGGGACAGGTAGCACAGATACGCAGTATTTT.

This clonotype was seen a few times. The rearrangement uses TRBV9 and TRBJ1-3; D not certain. V was pared by 2 bases and J by 4 bases, with 4 bases between. The germline V gene has CDR1 SGDLS and CDR2 YYNGEE. The CDR3 contains 12 residues. In nucleotides, the CDR3 is TGTGCCAGCAGCGTGGAGGGAAACACCATATATTTT. It specifies CASSVEGNTIYF.

This clonotype was seen ten or more times. This sequence joins TRBV7-6 and TRBJ2-5; either TRBD1 or TRBD2 may supply D (5 bases each). Looked up from germline, CDR1 is SGHVS and CDR2 is FNYEAQ. The CDR3 is 14 amino acids. Trimming stripped 5 bases from V and 1 base from J, with 11 bases between. DNA of the CDR3: TGTGCCAGCAGCATCGGGACGGTCCAAGAGACCCAGTACTTC. This encodes CASSIGTVQETQYF.

This clonotype was picked up many times. This chain links TRBV29-1 with TRBJ1-6; 7 positions agree with TRBD1. In germline, CDR1 is SQVTM, CDR2 ANQGSEA. Losses at the gene ends were 5 bases for V and 8 bases for J; bases not matched to a gene: 12. The CDR3 covers 15 residues. DNA of the CDR3: TGCAGCGTTAGGGATAGACAGGGCGCGGATTCACCCCTCCACTTT. Its protein is CSVRDRQGADSPLHF.

This clonotype has more than one count but fewer than ten. The rearrangement links TRBV29-1 to TRBJ2-7; TRBD2 matches 7 bases. V shed 7 bases, J shed 2 bases, and the junction held 11 bases outside the gene matches. Germline CDR1 reads SQVTM; CDR2 reads ANQGSEA. The CDR3 covers 14 residues. In nucleotides, the CDR3 is TGCAGCGCCGTCCTACAGCGGGGAACCTACGAGCAGTACTTC. Translated, it gives CSAVLQRGTYEQYF.

This clonotype was seen a few times. This rearrangement joins TRBV24-1 to TRBJ2-1; possible D gene TRBD1, 6 bases. Germline V lookup: CDR1 KGHDR, CDR2 SFDVKD. The CDR3 spans 13 residues. Trimming shortened V by 5 bases and J by 9 bases, and 13 bases separated the two germline ends. CDR3 sequence: CATSGAGTSEQFF. The CDR3, as DNA: TGTGCCACCAGTGGTGCTGGGACATCTGAGCAGTTCTTC.

This clonotype was found a few times. This rearrangement joins TRBV6-5 to TRBJ2-7; 8 bases line up with TRBD1. Unmatched junction bases numbered 11, after V lost 5 bases and J lost 2 bases. From germline, CDR1 is MNHEY and CDR2 SVGAGI. The CDR3 has 16 residues. The CDR3: CASSPYGQGKAYEQYF. The CDR3 DNA follows: TGTGCCAGCAGTCCCTATGGACAGGGTAAGGCCTACGAGCAGTACTTC.

This clonotype was observed a handful of times. This rearrangement joins TRBV5-6 to TRBJ1-5, with 10 bases aligning to TRBD1. Germline loops: CDR1 SGHDT, CDR2 YYEEEE. The CDR3 loop spans 16 amino acids. V dropped 4 bases and J dropped 7; count of bases not matched to a gene: 11. CDR3 sequence reads: CASSPRQGAREQPQHF. CDR3 DNA: TGTGCCAGCAGCCCCCGACAGGGGGCGCGGGAACAGCCCCAGCATTTT. The full variable domain, completed using reference TRBV5-6 and TRBJ1-5, is DAGVTQSPTHLIKTRGQQVTLRCSPKSGHDTVSWYQQALGQGPQFIFQYYEEEERQRGNFPDRFSGHQFPNYSSELNVNALLLGDSALYLCASSPRQGAREQPQHFGDGTRLSIL.

This clonotype has at least ten counts. Mismatch with germline at one junction end may stem from a read error. The genes are TRBV6-6 and TRBJ2-1; D is unclear. The CDR3 spans 13 residues. Per the germline V gene, CDR1 is MNHNY and CDR2 is SVGAGI (reference sequence). This chain's CDR3 is CASSYSSYNEEFF. The CDR3 DNA is TGTGCCAGCAGTTACTCCTCCTACAATGAGGAGTTCTTC.

This clonotype came up many times. This chain connects TRBV3-1 to TRBJ1-1; 9 bases fit TRBD1. V lost 5 bases and J lost 4; bases outside the gene matches: 11. The CDR3 is made up of 16 amino acids. Germline V CDR1 and CDR2: LGHDT, YNNKEL (reference sequence). CDR3 protein: CASSKGTGRTLTEAFF. CDR3 coding DNA: TGTGCCAGCAGCAAAGGGACAGGGAGAACACTCACTGAAGCTTTCTTT.

There are a few counts of this clonotype. This chain joins TRBV12-5 and TRBJ1-1; 8 bases are a match to TRBD1. After removal of 7 bases from V and 6 bases from J, the junction contained 19 bases not matched to a gene. Germline V gene data show CDR1 as LGHNT and CDR2 as FRNRAP. This CDR3 spans 17 amino acids. The CDR3 nucleotides read TGTGCTAGTGCCCAAGTGGGCGAACAGGGGGAGGGAGCTGAAGCTTTCTTT. This translates into CASAQVGEQGEGAEAFF.

In this sample, this clonotype turned up many times. The V gene is TRBV29-1, the J gene TRBJ1-1, with TRBD1 matching 8 bases. J was trimmed by 6 bases and V by 4 bases; bases with no gene match: 13. The CDR3 consists of 15 residues. CDR1 and CDR2 from the germline V gene are SQVTM and ANQGSEA. In DNA form, the CDR3 reads TGCAGCGTTGGGAACGACAGGGGCGAAACCCCTGAAGCTTTCTTT. Its protein is CSVGNDRGETPEAFF.

The DNA for the CDR3 is TGTGCCAGCAGCCCCTGGGGCGGAGAGGGCTACACCTTC. Amino acid sequence: CASSPWGGEGYTF. The chain recombines TRBV6-2 or TRBV6-3 with TRBJ1-2; D might be TRBD1 (5 bases). CDR1 is MNHEY, CDR2 SVGEGT, per germline. Between the trimmed V and J ends, which lost 6 bases and 8 bases, there was a span of 16 bases. The CDR3 covers 13 residues.

The chain is built from TRBV6-2 or TRBV6-3 and TRBJ2-4, with 12 bases fitting TRBD1. The length of the CDR3 is 16 residues. V trimming: 5 bases; J trimming: 6 bases; junction bases outside the gene matches: 8. Germline CDR1 MNHEY, CDR2 SVGEGT. CDR3 protein: CASSEGTGGIGNIQYF. CDR3 sequence (DNA): TGTGCCAGCAGTGAAGGGACAGGGGGCATCGGAAACATTCAGTACTTC.

This rearrangement joins TRBV4-3 to TRBJ2-7; a weak D match, TRBD2 (7 bases). The V end was cut by 0 bases, the J end by 5 bases, with 14 bases between. The CDR3 is made up of 15 amino acids. Looked up from germline, CDR1 is LGHNA and CDR2 is YSLEER. CDR3 coding DNA: TGCGCCAGCAGCCAAGATGGGGGGGGGCAGAACGAGCAGTACTTC. Encoded protein: CASSQDGGGQNEQYF.

Only a few counts were recorded for this clonotype. The chain uses TRBV2 and TRBJ1-1; TRBD1 aligns across 7 bases. The germline CDR1 and CDR2 sequences are SNHLY and FYNNEI. There are 15 residues in the CDR3. Unmatched junction bases numbered 19, after V lost 11 bases and J lost 7 bases. The CDR3 spells CASIRDSLNSVEAFF. Written as DNA, the CDR3 is TGTGCCTCCATACGGGACAGCTTAAATAGTGTTGAAGCTTTCTTT. Together with reference TRBV2 and TRBJ1-1, the CDR3 gives the full variable domain: EPEVTQTPSHQVTQMGQEVILRCVPISNHLYFYWYRQILGQKVEFLVSFYNNEISEKSEIFDDQFSVERPDGSNFTLKIRSTKLEDSAMYFCASIRDSLNSVEAFFGQGTRLTVV.

This clonotype was detected ten times or more. J is TRBJ1-5 and V is TRBV11-2; tentative D call: TRBD1 (5 bases). The CDR3 consists of 16 residues. Per germline, CDR1 SGHAT and CDR2 FQNNGV. V lost 1 base to trimming and J lost 3 bases, with 13 bases between them. CDR3 in amino acids: CASSLVRGQSNQPQHF. CDR3 in DNA: TGTGCCAGCAGCTTAGTCCGCGGACAATCCAATCAGCCCCAGCATTTT.

This clonotype showed up many times. The chain joins TRBV4-2 to TRBJ1-6, with a possible D match to TRBD1 (6 bases). Trimming left V 0 bases short and J 6 bases short, with 15 bases between. CDR3 length equals 17 residues. Germline assignment: CDR1 LGHNA and CDR2 YNFKEQ. This CDR3 reads CASSQELGQPSNSPLHF. In DNA, the CDR3 is TGTGCCAGCAGCCAAGAACTTGGACAGCCTTCTAATTCACCCCTCCACTTT.

This clonotype was recorded at least ten times. This chain connects TRBV20-1 to TRBJ1-1; the D gene is possibly TRBD1 (6 bases). The ends were cut back, 0 bases at V and 5 bases at J, with 16 bases in the middle. The CDR3 totals 15 residues. The V gene's germline CDR1 is DFQATT and CDR2 SNEGSKA (reference sequence). CDR3 sequence: CSARDPHRRGTEAFF. The DNA for the CDR3 is TGCAGTGCTAGAGATCCCCACAGGAGGGGGACTGAAGCTTTCTTT.

As DNA, the CDR3 is TGTGCCAGCAGGGTGGGACAGATGGGAGGCTACACCTTC. Translated, it gives CASRVGQMGGYTF. This sequence joins TRBV6-5 and TRBJ1-2; the match to TRBD1 covers 7 bases. The germline gives CDR1 MNHEY, CDR2 SVGAGI. This CDR3 has 13 amino acids. Trimming removed 6 bases from V and 8 bases from J; junction bases left unmatched: 9.

This chain joins TRBV19 and TRBJ2-7, with a possible D match to TRBD2 (7 bases). Trimming took 3 bases from V and 3 from J, leaving 18 bases between them. CDR3 length: 16 amino acids. Per the germline V gene, CDR1 is LNHDA and CDR2 is SQIVND (reference sequence). The CDR3 nucleotides are TGTGCCAGTAGTATGGGTGCCGAGGGGGGGTTCTACGAGCAGTACTTC. Translating it yields CASSMGAEGGFYEQYF.

This clonotype was seen a handful of times. This chain links TRBV5-1 with TRBJ1-1; D ambiguous. Germline V CDR1 and CDR2: SGHRS, YFSETQ. Trimming left V 0 bases short and J 8 bases short, with 8 bases between. The length of the CDR3 is 12 residues. In DNA, the CDR3 is TGCGCCAGCAGCTTGGAGCTCGGGGAAGCTTTCTTT. It specifies CASSLELGEAFF.